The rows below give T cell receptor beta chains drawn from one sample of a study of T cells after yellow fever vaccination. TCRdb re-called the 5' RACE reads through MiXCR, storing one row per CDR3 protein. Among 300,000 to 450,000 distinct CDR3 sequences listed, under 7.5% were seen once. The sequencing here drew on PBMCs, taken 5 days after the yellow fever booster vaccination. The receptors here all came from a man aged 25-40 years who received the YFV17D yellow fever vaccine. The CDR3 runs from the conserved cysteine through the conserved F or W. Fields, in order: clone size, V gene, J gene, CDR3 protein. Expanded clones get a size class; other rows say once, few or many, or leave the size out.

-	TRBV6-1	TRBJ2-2	CASRRQGSGTGELFF
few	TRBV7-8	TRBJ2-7	CASSPSRRTGGGEQYF
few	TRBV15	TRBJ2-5	CATSRGTSGAPETQYF
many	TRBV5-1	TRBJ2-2	CASSLREAGELFF
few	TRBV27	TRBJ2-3	CASSLYTGLAGGPYEKDTDTQYF
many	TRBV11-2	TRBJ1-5	CASSPDSNQPQHF
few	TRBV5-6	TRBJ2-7	CASSLRSTGGHSYEQYF
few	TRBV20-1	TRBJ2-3	CSARQPGLATDTQYF
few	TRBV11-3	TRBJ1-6	CASSLYHPNHNSPLHF
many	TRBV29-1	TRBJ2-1	CSGEGGRRAYNEQFF
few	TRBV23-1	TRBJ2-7	CASNSRAGFSYEQYF
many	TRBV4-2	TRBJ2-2	CASSQDPRAEELFF
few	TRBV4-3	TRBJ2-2	CASSQEVSGSLDTGELFF
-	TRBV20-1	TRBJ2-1	CCASTVGSRWGDNEQFF
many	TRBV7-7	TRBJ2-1	CASSLDRGNNEQFF
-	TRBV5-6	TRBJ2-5	CASSKGAEETQYF
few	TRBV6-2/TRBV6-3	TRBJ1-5	CASRAGHNNQPQHF
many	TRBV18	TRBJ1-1	CASSPPTGVGEAFF
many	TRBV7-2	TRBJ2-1	CASSFSPNPPKNNEQFF
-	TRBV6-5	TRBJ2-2	CASSSLTGVGELFF
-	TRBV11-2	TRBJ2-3	CASSLETGVKDTQYF
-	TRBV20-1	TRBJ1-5	CSARLGQDQPQHF
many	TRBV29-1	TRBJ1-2	CSVTGTGYGYTF
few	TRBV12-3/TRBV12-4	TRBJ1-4	CASRPDLNNEKLFF
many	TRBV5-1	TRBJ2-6	CASSLDLAGSSGANVLTF
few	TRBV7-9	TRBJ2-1	CASSPPGTGAAQFF
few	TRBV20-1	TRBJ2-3	CSARPRGNLRGMPPRTQYF
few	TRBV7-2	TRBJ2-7	CASSLSGTPSSYEQYF
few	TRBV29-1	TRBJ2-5	CSGRQGVETQYF
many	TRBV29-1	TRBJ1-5	CSVVEGYSNQPQHF
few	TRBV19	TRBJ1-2	CASNAGLLTYGYTF
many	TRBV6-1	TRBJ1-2	CASSLGTGGGGYTF
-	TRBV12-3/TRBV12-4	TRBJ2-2	CASSFGTSRRTGELFF
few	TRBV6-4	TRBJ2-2	CASSETASGIGELFF
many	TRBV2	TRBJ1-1	CASIPFAGSTEAFF
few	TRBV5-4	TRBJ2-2	CASSLDPVPGELFF
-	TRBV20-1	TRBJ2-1	CSASRLAGSYNEQFF
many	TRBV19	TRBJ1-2	CASSIVIQANYGYTF
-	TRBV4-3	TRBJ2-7	CASSRFWDRVDEQYF
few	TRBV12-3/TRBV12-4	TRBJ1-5	CASSTDGQPQHF
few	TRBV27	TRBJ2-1	CASKPSGGPGLRSYNEQFF
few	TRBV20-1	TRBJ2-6	CSAGAGGTSDGANVLTF
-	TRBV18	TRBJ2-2	CASSRQIPPTGTGELFF
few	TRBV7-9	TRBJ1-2	CASSLGPTRGYTF
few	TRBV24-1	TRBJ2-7	CATSDPGRWQYF
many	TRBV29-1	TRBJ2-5	CSVEERARGNSGIRGTQYF
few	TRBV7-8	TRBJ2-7	CASSRNVGRSSEQYF
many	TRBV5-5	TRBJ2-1	CASSLVELGFVQFF
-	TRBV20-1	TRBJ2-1	CSARVLAGTARGEQFF
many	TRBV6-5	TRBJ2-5	CASSYSSPGTGYQETQYF
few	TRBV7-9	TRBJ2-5	CASSPDRDQETQYF
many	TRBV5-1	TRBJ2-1	CASSLTSGIGNEQFF
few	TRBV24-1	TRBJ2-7	CATSESPGESVYEQYF
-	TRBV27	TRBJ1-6	CASSFGTGDSPLHF
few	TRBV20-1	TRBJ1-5	CSARPGQGMFQPQHF
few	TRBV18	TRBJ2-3	CASSLSSREGPDTQYF
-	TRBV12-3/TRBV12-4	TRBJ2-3	CASSPERYTQYF
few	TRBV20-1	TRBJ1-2	CSAPTVEDGYTF
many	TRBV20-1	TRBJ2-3	CSANPRGTDTQYF